Following are 12 T cell receptor beta chains from one sample sequenced in a study of neurological immune-mediated disorders. In TCRdb, the 5' RACE reads were re-called with MiXCR into one record per CDR3 protein. The table has around 37,000 distinct CDR3 sequences, approximately 10% seen once. Time point specified: technical triplicate 1. The sample taken for sequencing was PBMCs. The receptors originated from a man in his 60s with HTLV-1-associated myelopathy (HAM/TSP).

In this sample, this clonotype turned up many times. V gene TRBV7-8 combines with J gene TRBJ2-7; 15 positions match TRBD2. V lost 8 bases, J lost 7 bases, and 9 bases stayed unmatched. CDR1 and CDR2 from the germline V gene are SGHVS and FQNEAQ. The CDR3 spans 15 residues. This CDR3 reads CASGSGTSGRREQYF. The CDR3 region has the DNA TGTGCCAGCGGCTCCGGGACTAGCGGGAGGAGGGAGCAGTACTTC. Filled out from reference TRBV7-8 and TRBJ2-7, the complete variable domain reads GAGVSQSPRYKVAKRGQDVALRCDPISGHVSLFWYQQALGQGPEFLTYFQNEAQLDKSGLPSDRFFAERPEGSVSTLKIQRTQQEDSAVYLCASGSGTSGRREQYFGPGTRLTVT.

This clonotype came up many times. The chain couples TRBV20-1 to TRBJ2-1, with D maybe TRBD2 (6 bases). V lost 2 bases, J lost 2 bases, and 7 bases lay in between. This CDR3 is built from 13 residues. CDR1 and CDR2 (germline): DFQATT, SNEGSKA (reference sequence). CDR3 nucleotides: TGCAGTGCTAGACGGAGGGCCTACAATGAGCAGTTCTTC. Protein sequence: CSARRRAYNEQFF.

This clonotype appeared many times. This rearrangement joins TRBV7-9 to TRBJ2-3; perhaps TRBD2 as D (5 bases). The CDR3 extends over 15 amino acids. CDR1 is SEHNR and CDR2 is FQNEAQ in the germline V gene (reference sequence). The V gene lost 4 bases and the J gene lost 5 bases, with 16 bases spanning the gap. The CDR3 DNA sequence: TGTGCCAGCAGCTCGGACCTCCCCGGGGAAGATACGCAGTATTTT. Translation: CASSSDLPGEDTQYF.

V is TRBV18 and J is TRBJ2-7; the match to TRBD1 covers 12 bases. The J segment lost 6 bases and the V segment lost 3 bases, leaving 21 bases of the junction unmatched. Germline CDR1 KGHSH, CDR2 LQKENI. CDR3 length equals 20 residues. CDR3 loop: CASSPQSGTGGLRVDGEQYF. The CDR3 nucleotides read TGTGCCAGCTCACCTCAGTCTGGGACAGGGGGCTTAAGGGTCGACGGCGAGCAGTACTTC.

This clonotype was recorded many times. This sequence joins TRBV10-2 and TRBJ2-3; TRBD2 agrees at 8 bases. Trimming removed 8 bases from V and 0 bases from J; junction bases left unmatched: 13. The CDR3 totals 17 residues. Germline V lookup: CDR1 WSHSY, CDR2 SAAADI. This chain's CDR3 is CASAAGAGGLSTDTQYF. The CDR3 DNA reads TGCGCCAGCGCTGCGGGTGCGGGAGGCCTAAGCACAGATACGCAGTATTTT.

The table lists this clonotype with many counts. V and J are TRBV18 and TRBJ1-1, with TRBD1 matching 9 bases. Germline lookup yields CDR1 KGHSH and CDR2 LQKENI. This CDR3 contains 15 residues. The V gene end was trimmed by 6 bases and the J gene end by 0 bases; junction bases not matched to a gene: 5. CDR3 DNA sequence: TGTGCCAGCTCCCCGAGGACAGGGGTGAACACTGAAGCTTTCTTT. As protein: CASSPRTGVNTEAFF.

This clonotype has ten or more counts. V and J are TRBV18 and TRBJ2-1; D tentatively reads TRBD1 or TRBD2 (6 bases each). CDR1 and CDR2 from the germline V gene are KGHSH and LQKENI. This CDR3 has 15 amino acids. The V end lost 1 base, the J end lost 6 bases, and 13 bases lay between the germline ends. The CDR3 loop is CASSPRRGPANEQFF. In nucleotides, the CDR3 is TGTGCCAGCTCACCACGTCGGGGGCCGGCCAATGAGCAGTTCTTC.

This clonotype was counted many times. The chain links TRBV28 to TRBJ1-2, with 10 nucleotides matching TRBD1. CDR1 MDHEN and CDR2 SYDVKM come from the germline V gene. With 6 bases clipped from V and 6 bases from J, the junction kept 4 bases outside the gene matches. CDR3 length: 13 amino acids. DNA of the CDR3: TGTGCCAGCAGGATCGGGACAGGGGATGGCTACACCTTC. Protein sequence: CASRIGTGDGYTF.

This clonotype showed up many times. This chain joins TRBV5-1 and TRBJ2-2; weak D call: TRBD2 (5 bases). The CDR3 has 18 amino acids. Per germline, CDR1 SGHRS and CDR2 YFSETQ. Trimming pared 4 bases from V and 0 bases from J, leaving 19 bases between. In DNA form, the CDR3 reads TGCGCCAGCAGCCAAAGCTTGAGCGGAGTCGCGAACACCGGGGAGCTGTTTTTT. Amino acids: CASSQSLSGVANTGELFF.

This sequence joins TRBV3-1 and TRBJ2-7; no firm D call. V gave up 0 bases and J gave up 8 bases, with 11 bases separating them. Germline CDR1 and CDR2: LGHDT and YNNKEL (reference sequence). The CDR3 extends over 13 amino acids. CDR3 protein: CASSQDRTFQQYF. The CDR3 region has the DNA TGTGCCAGCAGCCAAGATCGAACGTTCCAGCAGTACTTC.

This clonotype appeared many times. The chain has TRBV4-1 and TRBJ2-5, with TRBD2 as a possible D gene (6 bases). This CDR3 region has 15 residues. Looked up from germline, CDR1 is MGHRA and CDR2 is YSYEKL. V shed 0 bases and J shed 5 bases, with 13 bases lying between them. The CDR3 here is CASSQDRNSGETQYF. DNA of the CDR3: TGCGCCAGCAGCCAAGATCGGAATAGCGGTGAGACCCAGTACTTC.

This clonotype was seen many times. The chain couples TRBV20-1 to TRBJ2-2, with TRBD1 identical over 7 bases. Germline V gene lookup returns CDR1 DFQATT and CDR2 SNEGSKA (reference sequence). This CDR3 comprises 16 residues. After removal of 0 bases from V and 7 bases from J, the junction contained 11 bases not matched to a gene. The CDR3 spells CSARDLGQLTGGELFF. The CDR3 DNA reads TGCAGTGCTAGAGATTTGGGACAGCTAACCGGCGGGGAGCTGTTTTTT.